Following are 25 T cell receptor beta chains from one sample sequenced in a study of T-cell reconstitution after alpha-beta-depleted transplantation in children. As it was prepared, the TCRbeta library received unique molecular identifiers. TCRdb reanalysed the PCR reads using MiXCR and keeps one entry per CDR3 protein. Here the sample spans hundreds of thousands of distinct CDR3 sequences, 10% to 15% being singletons. Sequencing used PBMCs, obtained before TCRalphabeta/CD19-depleted stem cell transplant. These receptors were collected from a girl aged 2 to 10 with congenital amegakaryocytic thrombocytopenia, due to receive a stem cell transplant.

This clonotype was counted between two and nine times. V and J are TRBV18 and TRBJ1-1, with D uncertain. The CDR3 has 14 amino acids. The V and J ends lost 6 bases and 4 bases respectively, with 15 bases between them. Per germline, CDR1 KGHSH and CDR2 LQKENI. This CDR3 reads CASSSSWGSTEAFF. The CDR3 nucleotides are TGTGCCAGCTCGAGTTCTTGGGGATCCACTGAAGCTTTCTTT.

The rearrangement joins TRBV20-1 to TRBJ2-1, with 12 bases identical to TRBD2. The CDR3 is 15 residues long. The ends lost 6 bases at V and 6 bases at J; junction bases unmatched: 9. Germline CDR1 and CDR2: DFQATT and SNEGSKA (reference sequence). CDR3 region: CSAARTSGTSNEQFF. The CDR3 DNA sequence: TGCAGTGCCGCCCGGACTAGCGGGACGAGCAATGAGCAGTTCTTC.

V and J are TRBV5-5 and TRBJ2-3; D is uncertain. Germline values: CDR1 SGHKS, CDR2 YYEKEE (reference sequence). Trimming removed 0 bases from V and 2 bases from J, with 7 bases in between. The length of the CDR3 is 14 residues. The chain's CDR3 is CASSLGENTDTQYF. In nucleotides, the CDR3 is TGTGCCAGCAGCTTGGGCGAAAACACAGATACGCAGTATTTT.

The chain uses TRBV14 and TRBJ2-7, with 13 bases matching TRBD2. The J segment lost 6 bases and the V segment lost 4 bases, leaving 3 bases of the junction unmatched. Germline CDR1 and CDR2: SGHDN and FVKESK. The CDR3 length is 14 residues. The DNA of the CDR3 is TGTGCCAGCAGCCCACTAGCGGGAGGGCCCGAGCAGTACTTC. It encodes CASSPLAGGPEQYF.

A few counts support this clonotype. V is TRBV3-1 and J is TRBJ1-2; D may be TRBD1 (5 bases). Deletions cut 1 base from V and 2 bases from J, with 8 bases between. Germline assignment: CDR1 LGHDT and CDR2 YNNKEL (reference sequence). The CDR3 sequence is 14 residues long. In DNA form, the CDR3 reads TGTGCCAGCAGCCAAGTGACAGAGAACTATGGCTACACCTTC. This encodes CASSQVTENYGYTF.

The chain couples TRBV20-1 to TRBJ2-3; D remains unclear. Looked up from germline, CDR1 is DFQATT and CDR2 is SNEGSKA (reference sequence). The V end was cut by 5 bases, the J end by 3 bases, with 15 bases between. The CDR3 is made up of 14 amino acids. The CDR3 bases are TGCAGTGCTGAGGTGGTTTTCCCTACAGATACGCAGTATTTT. Encoded protein: CSAEVVFPTDTQYF.

This clonotype was detected many times. V is TRBV12-3 or TRBV12-4 and J is TRBJ2-2; D gene unclear. The CDR3 is 12 residues long. Deletions cut 6 bases from V and 8 bases from J, with 10 bases between. The CDR3 region has the DNA TGTGCCAGCAGGAGATCCGGGGGGGAGCTGTTTTTT. Translation: CASRRSGGELFF.

This chain links TRBV20-1 with TRBJ2-2, with TRBD1 identical over 8 bases. V shed 3 bases and J 5 bases; nucleotides not matched to a gene: 5. CDR1 and CDR2 from the germline V gene are DFQATT and SNEGSKA (reference sequence). The CDR3 spans 14 residues. DNA of the CDR3: TGCAGTGCTAGTCAGGGGGCGCAAACCGGGGAGCTGTTTTTT. Translation gives CSASQGAQTGELFF.

This clonotype was counted many times. The chain couples TRBV7-6 to TRBJ2-1; D perhaps matches TRBD2 (6 bases). The V end lost 1 base, the J end lost 5 bases, and 12 bases lay between the germline ends. Looked up from germline, CDR1 is SGHVS and CDR2 is FNYEAQ. The CDR3 consists of 15 residues. The CDR3 DNA follows: TGTGCCAGCAGCTTAGTCACGGAGGGCCACAATGAGCAGTTCTTC. This gives the protein CASSLVTEGHNEQFF. The full variable domain, with the rest looked up from reference TRBV7-6 and TRBJ2-1, is GAGVSQSPRYKVTKRGQDVALRCDPISGHVSLYWYRQALGQGPEFLTYFNYEAQQDKSGLPNDRFSAERPEGSISTLTIQRTEQRDSAMYRCASSLVTEGHNEQFFGPGTRLTVL.

In this sample, this clonotype turned up a few times. The rearrangement links TRBV7-9 to TRBJ1-2; 8 bases are shared with TRBD1. Germline trimming cut 4 bases from V and 4 bases from J; bases unmatched to any gene: 5. In germline, CDR1 is SEHNR, CDR2 FQNEAQ (reference sequence). CDR3 length: 14 amino acids. Here the CDR3 reads CASSSSGGVYGYTF. DNA for the CDR3: TGTGCCAGCAGCTCCTCAGGGGGCGTCTATGGCTACACCTTC. The entire variable domain, with the rest obtained from reference TRBV7-9 and TRBJ1-2, is as follows: DTGVSQNPRHKITKRGQNVTFRCDPISEHNRLYWYRQTLGQGPEFLTYFQNEAQLEKSRLLSDRFSAERPKGSFSTLEIQRTEQGDSAMYLCASSSSGGVYGYTFGSGTRLTVV.

This clonotype was counted ten times or more. The V call is TRBV12-3 or TRBV12-4, the J call TRBJ2-1; weak D call: TRBD2 (5 bases). Trimming took off 3 bases at V and 13 bases at J, with 13 bases between the two ends. The length of the CDR3 is 12 residues. The DNA for the CDR3 is TGTGCCAGCAGTTTGGGTCTAGCTCTACAGTTCTTC. Residues: CASSLGLALQFF.

This clonotype was found many times. This chain connects TRBV29-1 to TRBJ2-5; D gene ambiguous. The germline CDR1 and CDR2 sequences are SQVTM and ANQGSEA. The CDR3 runs to 13 residues. Between the trimmed V and J ends, which lost 3 bases and 5 bases, there was a span of 13 bases. The CDR3 bases are TGCAGCGTTGAGTGGGTCTATGAGGAGACCCAGTACTTC. It translates to CSVEWVYEETQYF.

This clonotype occurred many times. The chain's CDR3 is CASSLPNGAGEWWVGELFF. CDR3 coding DNA: TGTGCCAGCAGCTTACCTAATGGGGCGGGAGAGTGGTGGGTCGGGGAGCTGTTTTTT. V usage is TRBV7-8 and J usage is TRBJ2-2; TRBD2 agrees at 7 bases. CDR3 length: 19 amino acids. Looked up from germline, CDR1 is SGHVS and CDR2 is FQNEAQ. V was clipped by 2 bases and J by 7 bases; unmatched bases: 19.

This clonotype was detected ten times or more. This rearrangement joins TRBV12-3 or TRBV12-4 to TRBJ2-1; a possible D gene is TRBD2 (5 bases). The CDR3 length is 14 residues. Between the trimmed V and J ends, which lost 4 bases and 7 bases, there was a span of 14 bases. CDR3 sequence: CASSYRVSANEQFF. In nucleotides, the CDR3 is TGTGCCAGCAGTTACCGTGTTAGCGCGAATGAGCAGTTCTTC.

The chain carries TRBV30 and TRBJ1-5, with 9 bases fitting TRBD1. Per germline, CDR1 GTSNPN and CDR2 SVGIG (reference sequence). The CDR3 extends over 16 amino acids. Trimming cost V 2 bases and J 4 bases; bases outside gene matches: 9. The CDR3 nucleotides are TGTGCCTGGAGTCGCCCGGGACAGGGAAGGAATCAGCCCCAGCATTTT. It is translated as CAWSRPGQGRNQPQHF.

This clonotype was counted ten times or more. The chain links TRBV3-1 to TRBJ2-1; 7 bases line up with TRBD2. The V gene end was trimmed by 0 bases and the J gene end by 15 bases; junction bases not matched to a gene: 11. This CDR3 contains 14 residues. Germline loops: CDR1 LGHDT, CDR2 YNNKEL (reference sequence). The CDR3 DNA sequence: TGTGCCAGCAGCCAAGAGACGGGAGGAACAGGATTGTTCTTC. Protein product: CASSQETGGTGLFF.

The sample holds many counts of this clonotype. The chain uses TRBV30 and TRBJ1-1, with D possibly being TRBD1 (5 bases). The germline CDR1 and CDR2 sequences are GTSNPN and SVGIG (reference sequence). V was pared by 0 bases and J by 2 bases, with 7 bases between. This CDR3 has 13 residues. CDR3: CAWSVRGNTEAFF. In DNA form, the CDR3 reads TGTGCCTGGAGTGTACGGGGCAACACTGAAGCTTTCTTT.

This clonotype has just a few counts. The chain links TRBV7-2 to TRBJ2-7; possibly TRBD2 for D (7 bases). Germline V gene lookup returns CDR1 SGHTA and CDR2 FQGNSA. V shed 2 bases and J shed 6 bases, with 11 bases lying between them. The CDR3 extends over 13 amino acids. The CDR3 DNA follows: TGTGCCAGCAGCTTATGGGGGGGCGGCGAGCAGTACTTC. As protein: CASSLWGGGEQYF.

This clonotype was observed a few times. J is TRBJ2-3 and V is TRBV29-1; D gene ambiguous. The germline V gene encodes CDR1 SQVTM and CDR2 ANQGSEA. The CDR3 runs to 13 residues. The ends were cut back, 5 bases at V and 4 bases at J, with 13 bases in the middle. The CDR3 reads CSVLWWNSDTQYF. CDR3 DNA sequence: TGCAGCGTTCTTTGGTGGAATTCAGATACGCAGTATTTT.

This clonotype was counted between two and nine times. The chain carries TRBV7-3 and TRBJ2-7, with TRBD1 as a possible D gene (6 bases). The CDR3 contains 13 residues. CDR1 is SGHTA and CDR2 is FQGTGA in the germline V gene. V was shortened by 0 bases and J by 6 bases, with 9 bases between the two germline ends. In DNA, the CDR3 is TGTGCCAGCAGCTTAACAATAGGGGGCGAGCAGTACTTC. This codes for CASSLTIGGEQYF.

This clonotype was picked up many times. V usage is TRBV6-1 and J usage is TRBJ2-7, with 7 bases identical to TRBD2. The germline CDR1 and CDR2 sequences are MNHNS and SASEGT. J lost 0 bases, V lost 6 bases, and 2 bases had no gene match. This CDR3 contains 13 residues. This CDR3 is CASRWTSSYEQYF. The CDR3 region has the DNA TGTGCCAGCAGATGGACTAGCTCCTACGAGCAGTACTTC.

This clonotype was observed at least ten times. The chain carries TRBV20-1 and TRBJ2-3; unclear D gene. Germline loops: CDR1 DFQATT, CDR2 SNEGSKA (reference sequence). This CDR3 has 13 amino acids. Trimming shortened V by 6 bases and J by 0 bases, and 10 bases separated the two germline ends. In DNA form, the CDR3 reads TGCAGTGCCAGCGCCCAAAGCACAGATACGCAGTATTTT. Amino acids: CSASAQSTDTQYF.

J is TRBJ2-7 and V is TRBV30; 13 bases are shared with TRBD2. V trimming: 5 bases; J trimming: 12 bases; junction bases outside the gene matches: 13. CDR3 length: 14 residues. The germline V gene encodes CDR1 GTSNPN and CDR2 SVGIG (reference sequence). The chain's CDR3 is CAWGTERTSGRRYF. CDR3 nucleotides: TGTGCCTGGGGGACAGAGAGGACTAGCGGGAGAAGGTACTTC.

This clonotype was detected many times. The chain employs TRBV29-1 and TRBJ2-1; weak D call: TRBD1 (6 bases). V lost 3 bases and J 9 bases, leaving 15 bases between the germline ends. This CDR3 has 13 amino acids. Germline CDR1 SQVTM, CDR2 ANQGSEA. The CDR3: CSVDGGSSSEQFF. The DNA of the CDR3 is TGCAGCGTTGATGGGGGCAGCTCAAGTGAGCAGTTCTTC.

This clonotype was observed many times. The chain's CDR3 is CSDVLAGEDTQYF. The DNA for the CDR3 is TGCAGTGACGTCCTAGCGGGAGAGGATACGCAGTATTTT. The genes are TRBV20-1 and TRBJ2-3, with 10 bases lining up with TRBD2. The CDR3 runs 13 residues. Per the germline V gene, CDR1 is DFQATT and CDR2 is SNEGSKA (reference sequence). After removal of 7 bases from V and 6 bases from J, the junction contained 7 bases not matched to a gene.